Sequencing of this T cell receptor (beta chain) was carried out in a study of patients and donors after allogeneic stem cell transplantation. This clonotype occurred many times. TCRdb re-called the RT-PCR reads with MiXCR, one entry per CDR3 protein. The data hold about a million distinct CDR3 sequences, with roughly 18% observed a single time. CDR3 length: 14 amino acids. V dropped 6 bases and J dropped 6 bases, with 12 bases sitting between them. The V call is TRBV12-3 or TRBV12-4, the J call TRBJ1-6; D remains unclear. The receptor comes from a human donor who was either an allogeneic HSCT recipient or a stem cell or donor lymphocyte infusion donor (not recorded which). It is not recorded whose cells these are; they may come from a transplant donor. The sequenced material came from blood, either unsorted or a sorted T cell fraction (not recorded which). The CDR3 DNA reads as TGTGCCAGCAGCCCACGGTCCCCTAATTCACCCCTCCACTTT. Its protein is CASSPRSPNSPLHF.